The 21 T cell receptor beta chains reported below all come from one sample, sequenced in a study of shared clonotypes between healthy human individuals. TCRdb's copy holds only in-frame clones and misses some; the assay was immunoSEQ multiplex PCR. The data show over 950,000 clones, roughly 80% seen once. What was sequenced was memory CD4+ T cells from PBMCs. As for subset: CD45RA-negative fraction. The source of these receptors is a man between 18 and 29 years old in good health. Some clones in this sample may be carry-over from other donors' samples.

The chain couples TRBV2 to TRBJ2-7, with D perhaps TRBD2 (5 bases). This CDR3 is 14 amino acids long. Trimming removed 5 bases at V and 4 bases at J, with 15 bases between. Germline CDR1 and CDR2: SNHLY and FYNNEI. The CDR3 region is CASSQSGSSYEQYF. The CDR3 coding sequence is TGTGCCAGCAGTCAGTCGGGATCATCGTACGAGCAGTACTTC.

CDR3 residues: CASSLVQETPITF. The DNA for the CDR3 is TGTGCCAGCAGCTTAGTCCAGGAAACCCCAATCACCTTC. This rearrangement joins TRBV7-9 to TRBJ1-2; D is uncertain. CDR3 length: 13 amino acids. V was cut by 1 base and J by 13 bases, with 16 bases left in between. Germline V lookup: CDR1 SEHNR, CDR2 FQNEAQ (reference sequence).

This chain uses TRBV7-2 with TRBJ2-3, with 7 bases lining up with TRBD2. The CDR3 is 16 residues long. From germline, CDR1 is SGHTA and CDR2 FQGNSA. V shed 1 base, J shed 7 bases, and the junction held 11 bases outside the gene matches. CDR3 in amino acids: CASSLENSGIINTQYF. Here the CDR3 DNA reads TGTGCCAGCAGCTTAGAAAACAGCGGGATAATCAATACGCAGTATTTT. The variable domain in full, with the rest retrieved from reference TRBV7-2 and TRBJ2-3, is GAGVSQSPSNKVTEKGKDVELRCDPISGHTALYWYRQSLGQGLEFLIYFQGNSAPDKSGLPSDRFSAERTGGSVSTLTIQRTQQEDSAVYLCASSLENSGIINTQYFGPGTRLTVL.

The chain joins TRBV6-1 to TRBJ1-1, with D uncertain. Germline V gene lookup returns CDR1 MNHNS and CDR2 SASEGT. V lost 7 bases and J lost 1, with 10 bases in between. The CDR3 has 13 amino acids. CDR3 nucleotide sequence: TGTGCCAGCATGTGGACTCCGAACACTGAAGCTTTCTTT. Translating it yields CASMWTPNTEAFF.

The chain has TRBV10-3 and TRBJ1-5; D may be TRBD1 (6 bases). Deletions cut 10 bases from V and 5 bases from J, with 15 bases between. The length of the CDR3 is 13 residues. The germline V gene encodes CDR1 ENHRY and CDR2 SYGVKD. CDR3 in amino acids: CATRTARDQPQHF. The CDR3 DNA sequence: TGTGCCACCCGGACAGCAAGAGATCAGCCCCAGCATTTT.

Here the CDR3 DNA reads TGCGCCAGCAGCCCGGACCCGCCAGGGATTAATGAAAAACTGTTTTTT. Translated, it gives CASSPDPPGINEKLFF. The chain links TRBV5-1 to TRBJ1-4, with a possible D match to TRBD1 (5 bases). CDR3 length: 16 residues. CDR1 and CDR2 (germline): SGHRS, YFSETQ. Between the trimmed V and J ends, which lost 4 bases and 4 bases, there was a span of 17 bases.

There are a few counts of this clone. This chain uses TRBV19 with TRBJ1-4; D call uncertain. Germline values: CDR1 LNHDA, CDR2 SQIVND (reference sequence). The CDR3 has 13 residues. V was cut by 5 bases and J by 2 bases, with 6 bases left in between. In DNA, the CDR3 is TGTGCCAGTAGTGTATCCACTAATGAAAAACTGTTTTTT. Protein: CASSVSTNEKLFF.

This chain uses TRBV5-5 with TRBJ1-1; D not certain. V shed 6 bases and J shed 6 bases, with 15 bases lying between them. The CDR3 has 13 residues. Per germline, CDR1 SGHKS and CDR2 YYEKEE (reference sequence). The DNA of the CDR3 is TGTGCCAGCATCTCCTTTCTGCGCCCTGAAGCTTTCTTT. Its translation is CASISFLRPEAFF.

The chain carries TRBV6-1 and TRBJ1-1, with a weak D call TRBD1 (6 bases). Germline loops: CDR1 MNHNS, CDR2 SASEGT. The CDR3 is 15 amino acids. The V gene lost 4 bases and the J gene lost 0 bases, with 12 bases spanning the gap. The CDR3 DNA sequence: TGTGCCAGCAGTGTACCTTCAGGGGTGAACACTGAAGCTTTCTTT. Amino acid sequence: CASSVPSGVNTEAFF.

V and J are TRBV25-1 and TRBJ2-1, with no clear D. The CDR3 length is 13 residues. Trimming removed 3 bases at V and 8 bases at J, with 11 bases between. The germline V gene encodes CDR1 MGHDK and CDR2 SYGVNS. The CDR3 loop reads CASSDIGYDEQFF. Here the CDR3 DNA reads TGTGCCAGCAGTGATATCGGATATGATGAGCAGTTCTTC.

This clone came up once. The J gene is TRBJ2-5, the V gene TRBV18; perhaps TRBD2 as D (5 bases). The CDR3 is 15 residues long. The V end was cut by 1 base, the J end by 2 bases, with 11 bases between. Germline CDR1 and CDR2: KGHSH and LQKENI. CDR3 DNA sequence: TGTGCCAGCTCACCACGGGTGGGAGATCAAGAGACCCAGTACTTC. Translating gives CASSPRVGDQETQYF.

The J gene is TRBJ2-3, the V gene TRBV7-3; D gene unclear. Germline V gene data show CDR1 as SGHTA and CDR2 as FQGTGA. Trimming removed 4 bases at V and 4 bases at J, with 18 bases between. This CDR3 contains 16 residues. In DNA form, the CDR3 reads TGTGCCAGCAGCTCCCTACGACTGGGTGTCCCAGATACGCAGTATTTT. Protein sequence: CASSSLRLGVPDTQYF.

This chain connects TRBV7-2 to TRBJ2-5, with 8 bases lining up with TRBD2. The CDR3 has 14 residues. With 0 bases clipped from V and 5 bases from J, the junction kept 2 bases outside the gene matches. Germline lookup yields CDR1 SGHTA and CDR2 FQGNSA. The CDR3 DNA is TGTGCCAGCAGCTTAGCCAGCGGGAGTGAGACCCAGTACTTC. Its protein is CASSLASGSETQYF. Full variable domain (rest looked up from reference TRBV7-2 and TRBJ2-5): GAGVSQSPSNKVTEKGKDVELRCDPISGHTALYWYRQSLGQGLEFLIYFQGNSAPDKSGLPSDRFSAERTGGSVSTLTIQRTQQEDSAVYLCASSLASGSETQYFGPGTRLLVL.

A note on this clone: This may be a read error, as it is one base from a much larger clone. V and J are TRBV2 and TRBJ2-1; D possibly corresponds to TRBD1 (5 bases). CDR3 size: 11 residues. V lost 6 bases and J lost 5, with 5 bases in between. Looked up from germline, CDR1 is SNHLY and CDR2 is FYNNEI. The CDR3: CASRGDNEQFF. The DNA for the CDR3 is TGTGCCAGCAGAGGGGACAATGAGCAGTTCTTC. Combining the CDR3 with reference TRBV2 and TRBJ2-1 gives the whole variable domain EPEVTQTPSHQVTQMGQEVILRCVPISNHLYFYWYRQILGQKVEFLVSFYNNEISEKSEIFDDQFSVERPDGSNFTLKIRSTKLEDSAMYFCASRGDNEQFFGPGTRLTVL.

The chain has TRBV6-1 and TRBJ2-2; no definite D call. The CDR3 is made up of 14 amino acids. The germline V and J ends were trimmed by 6 bases and 5 bases, with 13 bases remaining between them. CDR1 is MNHNS, CDR2 SASEGT, per germline. The CDR3, as DNA: TGTGCCAGCAGACCCGACTCCACAACCGGGGAGCTGTTTTTT. Translated: CASRPDSTTGELFF.

The V gene is TRBV11-3, the J gene TRBJ2-7, with a possible D match to TRBD2 (5 bases). CDR3 size: 12 residues. The ends were cut back, 4 bases at V and 3 bases at J, with 7 bases in the middle. Germline CDR1 and CDR2: SGHNT and YENEEA. Written as DNA, the CDR3 is TGTGCCAGCAGCTCCGAGGGCTACGAGCAGTACTTC. Its translation: CASSSEGYEQYF. Combining the CDR3 with reference TRBV11-3 and TRBJ2-7 gives the whole variable domain EAGVVQSPRYKIIEKKQPVAFWCNPISGHNTLYWYLQNLGQGPELLIRYENEEAVDDSQLPKDRFSAERLKGVDSTLKIQPAELGDSAVYLCASSSEGYEQYFGPGTRLTVT.

Of note for this clone: Other DNA sequences in this specimen translate into the identical CDR3. The V call is TRBV18, the J call TRBJ2-7; TRBD1 matches 7 bases. The CDR3 has 14 residues. V gave up 4 bases and J gave up 0 bases; unmatched junction bases: 3. The germline V gene encodes CDR1 KGHSH and CDR2 LQKENI. For the CDR3, the DNA is TGTGCCAGCTCACTCGGGACAGTCTCCTACGAGCAGTACTTC. Translating it yields CASSLGTVSYEQYF.

This sequence joins TRBV5-1 and TRBJ1-1; tentative D call: TRBD1 (5 bases). V lost 5 bases, J lost 2 bases, and 10 bases lay in between. CDR1 and CDR2 from the germline V gene are SGHRS and YFSETQ. The length of the CDR3 is 13 residues. In DNA form, the CDR3 reads TGCGCCAGCAGGGTCCAGGGTAACACTGAAGCTTTCTTT. This sequence encodes CASRVQGNTEAFF. The full variable domain, with the rest looked up from reference TRBV5-1 and TRBJ1-1, is KAGVTQTPRYLIKTRGQQVTLSCSPISGHRSVSWYQQTPGQGLQFLFEYFSETQRNKGNFPGRFSGRQFSNSRSEMNVSTLELGDSALYLCASRVQGNTEAFFGQGTRLTVV.

The chain carries TRBV30 and TRBJ1-4; D unclear. CDR1 and CDR2 (germline): GTSNPN, SVGIG (reference sequence). V dropped 0 bases and J dropped 5 bases, with 10 bases sitting between them. The CDR3 length is 14 residues. The CDR3 DNA reads as TGTGCCTGGAGTGTACGCCCGGGCAATGAAAAACTGTTTTTT. Translation: CAWSVRPGNEKLFF.

This clone was counted a few times. V usage is TRBV5-6 and J usage is TRBJ1-2; D remains unclear. V was clipped by 4 bases and J by 2 bases, with 9 bases between them. There are 13 residues in the CDR3. Germline assignment: CDR1 SGHDT and CDR2 YYEEEE. The chain's CDR3 is CASSQGRNYGYTF. The CDR3 DNA is TGTGCCAGCAGCCAAGGACGGAACTATGGCTACACCTTC.

J is TRBJ1-2 and V is TRBV4-3; D is possibly TRBD1 (5 bases). The CDR3 spans 15 residues. The germline V and J ends were trimmed by 0 bases and 4 bases, with 12 bases remaining between them. Germline V lookup: CDR1 LGHNA, CDR2 YSLEER. Written as DNA, the CDR3 is TGCGCCAGCAGCCAAGATGGGCAGGGAGGCTATGGCTACACCTTC. Its protein is CASSQDGQGGYGYTF.